These 2 T cell receptor beta chains share one sample of origin, sequenced in a study of regulatory T cells in long-lasting Graves disease. Sequencing libraries for TCR beta were prepared with iRepertoire HTBI primers and Arm-PCR of CDR3 regions. Each CDR3 protein is one row after TCRdb ran MiXCR on the multiplex PCR reads. The sample shows 350,000 to 450,000 distinct CDR3 sequences, 16% of them seen only once. The sample's time point: newly diagnosed GD, antithyroid drugs for less than 3 months. PBMCs were the source of the RNA used for TCR sequencing. The data were also submitted as part of a second study, on T cells in Graves' hyperthyroidism and ophthalmopathy.

The material was peripheral blood mononuclear cells (PBMCs), obtained at new diagnosis, from a patient treated with antithyroid drugs. These receptors were obtained from a man aged 35-49 years with Graves disease.

The chain couples TRBV29-1 to TRBJ2-5; a possible D gene is TRBD1 (6 bases). The V gene lost 3 bases and the J gene lost 5 bases, with 13 bases spanning the gap. Germline V CDR1 and CDR2: SQVTM, ANQGSEA. The CDR3 totals 13 residues. DNA of the CDR3: TGCAGCGTTGATATACAGGGAACGGAGACCCAGTACTTC. It yields the protein CSVDIQGTETQYF.

This clonotype appeared many times. The rearrangement uses TRBV24-1 and TRBJ1-5, with D perhaps TRBD1 (5 bases). V was cut by 4 bases and J by 4 bases, with 19 bases left in between. CDR3 size: 17 residues. Germline CDR1 reads KGHDR; CDR2 reads SFDVKD. Here the CDR3 reads CATSDAGKGMWNQPQHF. The CDR3 nucleotides read TGTGCCACCAGTGACGCTGGGAAGGGGATGTGGAATCAGCCCCAGCATTTT.